This T cell receptor beta chain was sequenced for a study of T cell repertoires in cytomegalovirus infection. Regarding the study as a whole: HLA-C-restricted, CMV-specific TCR beta clonotypes were dominant ex vivo.

Turning to this clonotype: As yet, its antigen is unknown. It may be a read error: a sequence one base away is much more abundant.

The CDR3 spans 16 residues. Germline V gene sequence: CDR1 SGHTA, CDR2 FQGNSA. In TCRdb, the reads were re-called with MiXCR into one record per CDR3 protein. Of approximately 110,000 distinct CDR3 sequences in the sample, 29% were seen once. This receptor was identified in a human donor in good health (CMV status not recorded). Some clones in this sample may be carry-over from other donors' samples. The source material was CD8+ T cells from cultured PBMCs, sampled from culture after CMV antigen stimulation. The V call is TRBV7-2, the J call TRBJ1-4; unclear D gene. The DNA for the CDR3 is TGTGCCAGCAACTTAAACATCGGGCAGGTTAATGAAAAACTGTTTTTT. Amino acids: CASNLNIGQVNEKLFF. Using reference TRBV7-2 and TRBJ1-4 for the parts outside the CDR3, the full variable domain is GAGVSQSPSNKVTEKGKDVELRCDPISGHTALYWYRQSLGQGLEFLIYFQGNSAPDKSGLPSDRFSAERTGGSVSTLTIQRTQQEDSAVYLCASNLNIGQVNEKLFFGSGTQLSVL.